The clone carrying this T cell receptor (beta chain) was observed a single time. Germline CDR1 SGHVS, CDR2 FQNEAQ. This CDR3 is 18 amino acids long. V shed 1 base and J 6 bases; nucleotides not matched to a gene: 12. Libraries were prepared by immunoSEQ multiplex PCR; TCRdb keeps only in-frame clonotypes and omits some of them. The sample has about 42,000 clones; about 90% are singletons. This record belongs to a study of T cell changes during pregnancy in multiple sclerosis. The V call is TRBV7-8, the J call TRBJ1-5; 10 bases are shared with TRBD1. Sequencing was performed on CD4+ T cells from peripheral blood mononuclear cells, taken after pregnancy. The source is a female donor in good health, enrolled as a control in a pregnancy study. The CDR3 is CASSLGGQGPVRAQPQHF. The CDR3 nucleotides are TGTGCCAGCAGCTTAGGGGGACAGGGGCCCGTAAGAGCTCAGCCCCAGCATTTT.